Listed below are T cell receptor beta chains from one sample, sequenced in a study of post-analysis software for immune sequencing data. TCRdb passed the PCR reads through MiXCR, listing each CDR3 protein once. The sample includes 750,000 to 950,000 distinct CDR3 sequences, approximately 53% of them seen just once. The material sequenced was blood. Receptor source: a girl aged 5-17 years with multiple sclerosis. CDR3s include the opening cysteine and the closing phenylalanine or tryptophan. The order of the fields is J gene, D gene, V gene, clone size, CDR3 protein, CDR3 DNA. A D gene is named only where the DNA matches it firmly. Clone size, where shown, is once, few, many, or a class for clones that have expanded.

J: TRBJ1-2
D: TRBD1
V: TRBV29-1
size: NA
CDR3: CSATGGTDNNYGYTF
DNA: TGCAGCGCCACCGGCGGGACAGACAACAACTATGGCTACACCTTC

J: TRBJ2-1
D: NA
V: TRBV5-1
size: NA
CDR3: CASSLVGLVANNEQFF
DNA: TGCGCCAGCAGCTTGGTCGGGCTAGTGGCCAACAATGAGCAGTTCTTC

J: TRBJ2-1
D: TRBD2
V: TRBV12-3/TRBV12-4
size: NA
CDR3: CASSPIAGGGNEQFF
DNA: TGTGCCAGCAGTCCCATAGCGGGGGGGGGAAATGAGCAGTTCTTC

J: TRBJ1-1
D: NA
V: TRBV5-5
size: few
CDR3: CASSLLGQNTEAFF
DNA: TGTGCCAGCAGCCTACTGGGACAGAACACTGAAGCTTTCTTT

J: TRBJ2-7
D: NA
V: TRBV29-1
size: NA
CDR3: CSVVAGTSYEQYF
DNA: TGCAGCGTTGTGGCAGGGACGTCCTACGAGCAGTACTTC

J: TRBJ1-2
D: NA
V: TRBV6-1
size: few
CDR3: CASSEGGFYGYTF
DNA: TGTGCCAGCAGTGAAGGAGGGTTCTATGGCTACACCTTC

J: TRBJ2-1
D: TRBD2
V: TRBV10-3
size: few
CDR3: CAISERKGLAEDEQFF
DNA: TGTGCCATCAGTGAGAGAAAGGGACTAGCGGAGGATGAGCAGTTCTTC

J: TRBJ1-1
D: TRBD1
V: TRBV20-1
size: few
CDR3: CSARDRVWNTEAFF
DNA: TGCAGTGCCCGGGACAGGGTGTGGAACACTGAAGCTTTCTTT

J: TRBJ2-7
D: NA
V: TRBV20-1
size: NA
CDR3: CSARDTRAIGHEQYF
DNA: TGCAGTGCTAGGGATACAAGGGCGATTGGCCACGAGCAGTACTTC

J: TRBJ2-5
D: NA
V: TRBV11-2
size: few
CDR3: CASSLVGKTQYF
DNA: TGTGCCAGCAGCTTAGTAGGAAAGACCCAGTACTTC

J: TRBJ1-5
D: NA
V: TRBV12-3/TRBV12-4
size: few
CDR3: CASSPPGFSNQPQHF
DNA: TGTGCCAGCAGTCCTCCTGGGTTCAGCAATCAGCCCCAGCATTTT

J: TRBJ1-1
D: TRBD1
V: TRBV7-9
size: NA
CDR3: CASSWRTGGLNTEAFF
DNA: TGTGCCAGCAGCTGGAGGACAGGGGGTTTGAACACTGAAGCTTTCTTT

J: TRBJ2-7
D: NA
V: TRBV9
size: NA
CDR3: CASSAEPGGPYEQYF
DNA: TGTGCCAGCAGCGCGGAGCCAGGGGGGCCCTACGAGCAGTACTTC

J: TRBJ2-2
D: NA
V: TRBV6-5
size: NA
CDR3: CASSYSRRGTGELFF
DNA: TGTGCCAGCAGTTACTCGAGACGGGGCACCGGGGAGCTGTTTTTT

J: TRBJ2-1
D: NA
V: TRBV5-1
size: few
CDR3: CASSWGHNYMDEQFF
DNA: TGCGCCAGCAGCTGGGGACATAATTATATGGATGAGCAGTTCTTC

J: TRBJ2-7
D: TRBD1
V: TRBV5-1
size: NA
CDR3: CASSWRRDSTYEQYF
DNA: TGCGCCAGCAGCTGGAGAAGGGACAGCACCTACGAGCAGTACTTC

J: TRBJ2-3
D: TRBD2
V: TRBV24-1
size: once
CDR3: CATSDEDAAGGPTDTQYF
DNA: TGTGCCACCAGTGATGAGGACGCAGCGGGAGGGCCAACAGATACGCAGTATTTT

J: TRBJ2-3
D: NA
V: TRBV14
size: NA
CDR3: CASSQDLSIRTQYF
DNA: TGTGCCAGCAGCCAAGATCTGTCGATCCGTACGCAGTATTTT

J: TRBJ1-1
D: NA
V: TRBV20-1
size: NA
CDR3: CSATRRVTGEAFF
DNA: TGCAGTGCTACCCGCCGGGTGACAGGTGAAGCTTTCTTT

J: TRBJ2-5
D: TRBD2
V: TRBV7-2
size: NA
CDR3: CASSLESSGEETQYF
DNA: TGTGCCAGCAGCTTAGAGTCTAGCGGAGAAGAGACCCAGTACTTC

J: TRBJ2-4
D: NA
V: TRBV5-1
size: NA
CDR3: CASSLASRAENIQYF
DNA: TGCGCCAGCAGCTTGGCCAGTAGGGCCGAAAACATTCAGTACTTC

J: TRBJ2-3
D: NA
V: TRBV6-1
size: NA
CDR3: CAINLVALADTQYF
DNA: TGTGCCATCAACCTAGTGGCGTTGGCAGATACGCAGTATTTT

J: TRBJ2-1
D: TRBD1
V: TRBV20-1
size: few
CDR3: CSARDLETGGSNEQFF
DNA: TGCAGTGCTAGAGATCTGGAGACAGGGGGTAGCAATGAGCAGTTCTTC

J: TRBJ2-7
D: TRBD2
V: TRBV27
size: NA
CDR3: CASSPPRLAVSEQYF
DNA: TGTGCCAGCAGTCCTCCGAGACTAGCGGTTTCCGAGCAGTACTTC

J: TRBJ1-6
D: NA
V: TRBV21-1
size: NA
CDR3: CASSKEVGQGVANSPLHF
DNA: TGTGCCAGCAGCAAAGAGGTGGGACAGGGGGTTGCTAATTCACCCCTCCACTTT

J: TRBJ1-2
D: NA
V: TRBV9
size: NA
CDR3: CASSASQGGGYTF
DNA: TGTGCCAGCAGCGCCAGTCAGGGAGGTGGCTACACCTTC

J: TRBJ2-1
D: NA
V: TRBV7-2
size: NA
CDR3: CASSLAINEQFF
DNA: TGTGCCAGCAGCTTGGCCATTAATGAGCAGTTCTTC

J: TRBJ2-7
D: NA
V: TRBV5-1
size: NA
CDR3: CASSLDPNYEQYF
DNA: TGCGCCAGCAGCTTGGACCCTAACTACGAGCAGTACTTC

J: TRBJ1-2
D: NA
V: TRBV15
size: NA
CDR3: CATSSLSLGGYTF
DNA: TGTGCCACCAGCAGCCTTAGCCTGGGAGGCTACACCTTC

J: TRBJ2-5
D: NA
V: TRBV7-3
size: NA
CDR3: CASSSGMMETQYF
DNA: TGTGCCAGCAGCTCGGGGATGATGGAGACCCAGTACTTC

J: TRBJ2-6
D: TRBD1
V: TRBV9
size: NA
CDR3: CASSVGDRGISGANVLTF
DNA: TGTGCCAGCAGCGTAGGCGACAGGGGGATTTCGGGGGCCAACGTCCTGACTTTC

J: TRBJ2-7
D: TRBD1
V: TRBV10-3
size: NA
CDR3: CAISPRDRGYEQYF
DNA: TGTGCCATCAGCCCCCGGGACAGGGGTTACGAGCAGTACTTC

J: TRBJ1-2
D: NA
V: TRBV10-3
size: NA
CDR3: CAISESASSRIDGYTF
DNA: TGTGCCATCAGTGAGTCGGCTTCCAGTAGAATCGATGGCTACACCTTC

J: TRBJ2-1
D: TRBD2
V: TRBV10-1
size: NA
CDR3: CASSESSGRANGRVNEQFF
DNA: TGCGCCAGCAGTGAGTCTAGCGGGAGGGCCAATGGCCGAGTCAATGAGCAGTTCTTC

J: TRBJ1-1
D: NA
V: TRBV5-1
size: NA
CDR3: CASSIRSHRIMNTEAFF
DNA: TGCGCCAGCAGCATCCGGTCGCACCGGATCATGAACACTGAAGCTTTCTTT

J: TRBJ2-5
D: NA
V: TRBV7-9
size: NA
CDR3: CASLQGARETQYF
DNA: TGTGCCAGCCTCCAAGGTGCAAGGGAGACCCAGTACTTC

J: TRBJ2-5
D: NA
V: TRBV5-1
size: NA
CDR3: CASSLERPGETQYF
DNA: TGCGCCAGCAGCTTGGAAAGGCCGGGGGAGACCCAGTACTTC

J: TRBJ2-1
D: TRBD2
V: TRBV5-1
size: NA
CDR3: CASSLAASGSTSYNEQFF
DNA: TGCGCCAGCAGCTTGGCAGCTAGCGGGAGTACATCTTACAATGAGCAGTTCTTC

J: TRBJ1-2
D: NA
V: TRBV4-2
size: NA
CDR3: CASSQDDWTASNYGYTF
DNA: TGTGCCAGCAGCCAAGACGACTGGACCGCTTCTAACTATGGCTACACCTTC

J: TRBJ2-5
D: NA
V: TRBV28
size: NA
CDR3: CASSPSWATDQETQYF
DNA: TGTGCCAGCAGTCCCTCATGGGCTACTGACCAAGAGACCCAGTACTTC

J: TRBJ2-7
D: TRBD2
V: TRBV20-1
size: few
CDR3: CSARGLAGNHEQYF
DNA: TGCAGTGCTAGGGGACTAGCGGGGAACCACGAGCAGTACTTC

J: TRBJ2-7
D: TRBD2
V: TRBV12-5
size: NA
CDR3: CASGSPRGGLPGEQYF
DNA: TGTGCTAGTGGTTCCCCCCGGGGGGGCCTCCCGGGCGAGCAGTACTTC

J: TRBJ1-4
D: NA
V: TRBV6-5
size: NA
CDR3: CASSPTASNEKLFF
DNA: TGTGCCAGCAGCCCTACCGCTTCAAATGAAAAACTGTTTTTT

J: TRBJ2-3
D: TRBD2
V: TRBV12-3/TRBV12-4
size: few
CDR3: CASSLRGGTTDTQYF
DNA: TGTGCCAGCAGTTTACGGGGGGGGACCACAGATACGCAGTATTTT

J: TRBJ1-3
D: NA
V: TRBV10-3
size: NA
CDR3: CAISESAGAGNTIYF
DNA: TGTGCCATCAGTGAGTCGGCAGGAGCTGGAAACACCATATATTTT

J: TRBJ2-6
D: NA
V: TRBV11-1
size: few
CDR3: CASTRTHSSGANVLTF
DNA: TGTGCCAGCACGAGGACACACTCCTCTGGGGCCAACGTCCTGACTTTC

J: TRBJ2-7
D: NA
V: TRBV7-9
size: NA
CDR3: CASSLVVLGDYEQYF
DNA: TGTGCCAGCAGCTTAGTTGTTTTGGGAGACTACGAGCAGTACTTC

J: TRBJ2-1
D: TRBD2
V: TRBV11-3
size: NA
CDR3: CASSLGLAGGSYEQFF
DNA: TGTGCCAGCAGCTTAGGCCTAGCGGGAGGAAGTTATGAGCAGTTCTTC

J: TRBJ2-7
D: TRBD1
V: TRBV5-5
size: few
CDR3: CASSSTGYSYEQYF
DNA: TGTGCCAGCAGCTCGACAGGGTACTCCTACGAGCAGTACTTC

J: TRBJ2-1
D: TRBD1
V: TRBV6-1
size: NA
CDR3: CASRPTGGWGNEQFF
DNA: TGTGCCAGCAGACCGACAGGGGGTTGGGGCAATGAGCAGTTCTTC

J: TRBJ1-1
D: NA
V: TRBV29-1
size: NA
CDR3: CSVERQTSTEAFF
DNA: TGCAGCGTTGAAAGGCAGACGAGCACTGAAGCTTTCTTT

J: TRBJ2-7
D: NA
V: TRBV29-1
size: NA
CDR3: CSVEVRGMSYEQYF
DNA: TGCAGCGTTGAAGTCCGGGGGATGTCCTACGAGCAGTACTTC

J: TRBJ2-7
D: NA
V: TRBV5-1
size: few
CDR3: CASSLDADFEQYF
DNA: TGCGCCAGCAGCTTGGACGCCGACTTCGAGCAGTACTTC